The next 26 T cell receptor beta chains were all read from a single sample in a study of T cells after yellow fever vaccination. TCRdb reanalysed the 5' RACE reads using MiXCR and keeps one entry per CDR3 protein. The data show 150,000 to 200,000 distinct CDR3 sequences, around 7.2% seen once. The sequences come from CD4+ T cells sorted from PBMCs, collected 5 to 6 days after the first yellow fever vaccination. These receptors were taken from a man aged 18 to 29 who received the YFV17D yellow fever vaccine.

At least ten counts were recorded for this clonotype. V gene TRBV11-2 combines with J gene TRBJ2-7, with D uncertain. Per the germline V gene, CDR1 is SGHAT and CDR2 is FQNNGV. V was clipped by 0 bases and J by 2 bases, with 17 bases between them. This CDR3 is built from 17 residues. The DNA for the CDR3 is TGTGCCAGCAGCTTAGAACCAATAGGCGGCCCCACCTACGAGCAGTACTTC. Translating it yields CASSLEPIGGPTYEQYF. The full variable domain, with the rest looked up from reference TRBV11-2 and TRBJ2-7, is EAGVAQSPRYKIIEKRQSVAFWCNPISGHATLYWYQQILGQGPKLLIQFQNNGVVDDSQLPKDRFSAERLKGVDSTLKIQPAKLEDSAVYLCASSLEPIGGPTYEQYFGPGTRLTVT.

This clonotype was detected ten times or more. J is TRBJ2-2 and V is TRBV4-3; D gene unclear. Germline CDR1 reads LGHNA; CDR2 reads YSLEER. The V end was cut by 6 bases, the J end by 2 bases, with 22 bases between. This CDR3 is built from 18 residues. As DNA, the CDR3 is TGCGCCAGCAGTCGACCGCCCAGTTCCTACTCCAACACCGGGGAGCTGTTTTTT. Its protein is CASSRPPSSYSNTGELFF.

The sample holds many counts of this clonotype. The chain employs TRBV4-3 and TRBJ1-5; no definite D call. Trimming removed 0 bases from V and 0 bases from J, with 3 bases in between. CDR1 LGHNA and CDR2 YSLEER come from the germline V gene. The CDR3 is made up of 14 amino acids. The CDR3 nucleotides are TGCGCCAGCAGCCAAGATCTTAGCAATCAGCCCCAGCATTTT. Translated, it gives CASSQDLSNQPQHF.

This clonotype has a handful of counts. Written as DNA, the CDR3 is TGTGCCAGCCAAGCAACGGGGGCCCCTAACTATGGCTACACCTTC. Amino acid sequence: CASQATGAPNYGYTF. The chain links TRBV18 to TRBJ1-2; a weak D match, TRBD1 (6 bases). V gave up 8 bases and J gave up 0 bases, with 16 bases separating them. This CDR3 has 15 residues. Germline-derived CDR1 and CDR2 are KGHSH and LQKENI.

The CDR3 DNA reads as TGTGCCAGCAGCGTCGCTCCGTCGGAGGGGGCTGGAAACACCATATATTTT. Encoded protein: CASSVAPSEGAGNTIYF. J is TRBJ1-3 and V is TRBV9; D is possibly TRBD1 (6 bases). The CDR3 has 17 amino acids. Trimming removed 2 bases at V and 2 bases at J, with 17 bases between. The V gene's germline CDR1 is SGDLS and CDR2 YYNGEE.

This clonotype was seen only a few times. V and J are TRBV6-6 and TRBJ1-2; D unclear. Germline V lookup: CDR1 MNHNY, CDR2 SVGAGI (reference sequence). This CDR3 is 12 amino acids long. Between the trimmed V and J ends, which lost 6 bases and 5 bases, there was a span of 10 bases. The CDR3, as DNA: TGTGCCAGCAGCCCTCCCCCATATGGCTACACCTTC. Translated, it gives CASSPPPYGYTF.

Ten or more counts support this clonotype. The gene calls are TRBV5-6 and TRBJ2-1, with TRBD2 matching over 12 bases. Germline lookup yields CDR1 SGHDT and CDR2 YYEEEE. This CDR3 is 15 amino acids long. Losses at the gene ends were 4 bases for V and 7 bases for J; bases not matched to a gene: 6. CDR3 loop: CASSKTSGGQNEQFF. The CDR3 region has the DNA TGTGCCAGCAGCAAGACTAGCGGGGGCCAGAATGAGCAGTTCTTC.

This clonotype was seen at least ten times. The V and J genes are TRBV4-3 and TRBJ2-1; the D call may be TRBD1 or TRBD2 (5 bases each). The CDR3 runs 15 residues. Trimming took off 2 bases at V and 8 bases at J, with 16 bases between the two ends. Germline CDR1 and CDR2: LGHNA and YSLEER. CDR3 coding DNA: TGCGCCAGCAGCCAACGGGACGGGTTGATCTATGAGCAGTTCTTC. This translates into CASSQRDGLIYEQFF.

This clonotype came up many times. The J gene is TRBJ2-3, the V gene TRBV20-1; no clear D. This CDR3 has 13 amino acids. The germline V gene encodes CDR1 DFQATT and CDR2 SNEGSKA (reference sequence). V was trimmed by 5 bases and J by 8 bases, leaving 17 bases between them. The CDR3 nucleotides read TGCAGTGCTCCTCGGCCCCCTGCTGTTACGCAGTATTTT. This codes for CSAPRPPAVTQYF.

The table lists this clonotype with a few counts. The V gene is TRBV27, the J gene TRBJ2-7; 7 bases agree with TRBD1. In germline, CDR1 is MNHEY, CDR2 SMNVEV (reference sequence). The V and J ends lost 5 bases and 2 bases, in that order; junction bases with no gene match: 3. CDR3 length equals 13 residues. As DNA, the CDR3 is TGTGCCAGCAGTACTACAGGGGCCTACGAGCAGTACTTC. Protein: CASSTTGAYEQYF.

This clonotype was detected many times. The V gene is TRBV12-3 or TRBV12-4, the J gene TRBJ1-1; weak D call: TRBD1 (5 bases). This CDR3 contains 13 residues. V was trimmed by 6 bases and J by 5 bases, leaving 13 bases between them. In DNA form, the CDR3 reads TGTGCCAGCAGCTTGGGGGGAGGGACTGAAGCTTTCTTT. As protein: CASSLGGGTEAFF.

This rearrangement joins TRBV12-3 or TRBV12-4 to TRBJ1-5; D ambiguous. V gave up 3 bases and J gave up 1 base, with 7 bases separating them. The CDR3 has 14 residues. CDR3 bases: TGTGCCAGCAGTTTCCGGCCGAGCAATCAGCCCCAGCATTTT. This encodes CASSFRPSNQPQHF.

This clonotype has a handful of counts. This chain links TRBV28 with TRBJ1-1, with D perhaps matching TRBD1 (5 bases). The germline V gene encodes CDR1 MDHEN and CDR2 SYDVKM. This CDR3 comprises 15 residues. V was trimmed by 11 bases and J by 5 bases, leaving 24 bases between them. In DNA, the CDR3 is TGTGCCTCTTCCGTCGGGGGGGGAATGAGGACTGAAGCTTTCTTT. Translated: CASSVGGGMRTEAFF.

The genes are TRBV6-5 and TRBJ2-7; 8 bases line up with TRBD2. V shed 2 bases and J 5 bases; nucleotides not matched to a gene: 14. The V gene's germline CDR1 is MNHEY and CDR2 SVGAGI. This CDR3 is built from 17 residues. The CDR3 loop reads CASSYPGRGAPGDEQYF. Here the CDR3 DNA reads TGTGCCAGCAGTTACCCTGGGCGGGGGGCCCCCGGGGACGAGCAGTACTTC.

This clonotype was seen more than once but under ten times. CDR3 bases: TGCGCCAGCAGTCATAAGGGATTCGAAGAGACCCAGTACTTC. Its translation: CASSHKGFEETQYF. The chain is built from TRBV23-1 and TRBJ2-5; D uncertain. TRBV23-1 has ORF status, its function being uncertain. The CDR3 has 14 residues. Trimming shortened V by 3 bases and J by 3 bases, and 11 bases separated the two germline ends.

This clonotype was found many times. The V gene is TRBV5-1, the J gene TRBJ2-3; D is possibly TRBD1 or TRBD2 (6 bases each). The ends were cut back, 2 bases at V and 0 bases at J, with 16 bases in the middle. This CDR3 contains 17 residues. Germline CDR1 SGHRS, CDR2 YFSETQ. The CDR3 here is CASSFYNGGPSTDTQYF. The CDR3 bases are TGCGCCAGCAGCTTTTATAACGGGGGCCCTAGCACAGATACGCAGTATTTT.

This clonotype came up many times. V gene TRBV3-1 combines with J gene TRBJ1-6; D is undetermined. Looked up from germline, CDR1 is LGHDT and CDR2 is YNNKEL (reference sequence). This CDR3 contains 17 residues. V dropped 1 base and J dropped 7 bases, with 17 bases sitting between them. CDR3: CASSQGRLGLRNSPLHF. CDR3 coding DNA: TGTGCCAGCAGCCAAGGACGTTTAGGGCTAAGAAATTCACCCCTCCACTTT.

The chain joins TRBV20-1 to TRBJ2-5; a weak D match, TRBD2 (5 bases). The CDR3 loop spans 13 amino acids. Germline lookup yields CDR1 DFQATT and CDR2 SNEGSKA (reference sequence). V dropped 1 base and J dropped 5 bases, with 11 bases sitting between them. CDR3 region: CSARAAGRETQYF. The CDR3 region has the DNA TGCAGTGCTAGAGCGGCGGGCCGGGAGACCCAGTACTTC.

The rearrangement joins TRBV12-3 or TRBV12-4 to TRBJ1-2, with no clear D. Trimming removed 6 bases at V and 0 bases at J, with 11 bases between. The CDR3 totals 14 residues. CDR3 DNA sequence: TGTGCCAGCAGCCAAAGGTATTCTAACTATGGCTACACCTTC. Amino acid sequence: CASSQRYSNYGYTF.

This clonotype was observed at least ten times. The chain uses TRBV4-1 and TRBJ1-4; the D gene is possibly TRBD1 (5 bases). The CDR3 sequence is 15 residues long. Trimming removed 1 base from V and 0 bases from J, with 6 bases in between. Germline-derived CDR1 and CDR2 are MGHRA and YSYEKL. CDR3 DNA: TGCGCCAGCAGCCAAGCGGGGGCAACTAATGAAAAACTGTTTTTT. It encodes CASSQAGATNEKLFF.

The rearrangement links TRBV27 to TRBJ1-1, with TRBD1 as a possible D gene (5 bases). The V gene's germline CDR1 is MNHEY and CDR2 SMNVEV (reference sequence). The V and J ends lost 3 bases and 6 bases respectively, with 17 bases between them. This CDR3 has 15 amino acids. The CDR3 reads CASSFRLGQGAEAFF. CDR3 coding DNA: TGTGCCAGCAGTTTCCGATTAGGGCAGGGAGCTGAAGCTTTCTTT.

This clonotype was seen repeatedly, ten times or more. CDR3 in amino acids: CASSVGGAQGEQFF. For the CDR3, the DNA is TGTGCCAGCAGCGTCGGGGGGGCCCAAGGCGAGCAGTTCTTC. The gene calls are TRBV9 and TRBJ2-1; 8 bases match TRBD2. The CDR3 is made up of 14 amino acids. Germline V gives CDR1 SGDLS, CDR2 YYNGEE. J lost 10 bases, V lost 2 bases, and 8 bases had no gene match.

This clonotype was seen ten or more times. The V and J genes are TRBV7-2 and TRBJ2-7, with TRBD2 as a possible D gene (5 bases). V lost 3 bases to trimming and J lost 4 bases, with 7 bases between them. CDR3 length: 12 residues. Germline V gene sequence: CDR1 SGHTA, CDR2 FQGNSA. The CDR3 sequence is CASSFWRYEQYF. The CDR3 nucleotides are TGTGCCAGCAGCTTCTGGAGGTACGAGCAGTACTTC.

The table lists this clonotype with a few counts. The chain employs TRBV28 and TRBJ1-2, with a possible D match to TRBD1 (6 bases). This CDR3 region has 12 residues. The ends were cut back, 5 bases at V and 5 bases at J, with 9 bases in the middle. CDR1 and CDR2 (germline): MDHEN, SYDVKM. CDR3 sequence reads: CASSGGGYGYTF. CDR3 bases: TGTGCCAGCAGTGGGGGCGGGTATGGCTACACCTTC.

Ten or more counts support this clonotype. DNA for the CDR3: TGTGCCAGCAGCCAAGTCGGTTCGTACGAGCAGTACTTC. Residues: CASSQVGSYEQYF. The rearrangement links TRBV14 to TRBJ2-7, with D hard to call. The CDR3 consists of 13 residues. Germline lookup yields CDR1 SGHDN and CDR2 FVKESK. Trimming left V 1 base short and J 4 bases short, with 8 bases between.

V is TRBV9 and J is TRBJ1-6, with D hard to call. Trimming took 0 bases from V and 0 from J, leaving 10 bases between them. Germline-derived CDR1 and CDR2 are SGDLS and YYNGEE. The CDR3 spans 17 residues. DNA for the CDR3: TGTGCCAGCAGCGTAGCTCAGGATCGCTCCTATAATTCACCCCTCCACTTT. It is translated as CASSVAQDRSYNSPLHF.